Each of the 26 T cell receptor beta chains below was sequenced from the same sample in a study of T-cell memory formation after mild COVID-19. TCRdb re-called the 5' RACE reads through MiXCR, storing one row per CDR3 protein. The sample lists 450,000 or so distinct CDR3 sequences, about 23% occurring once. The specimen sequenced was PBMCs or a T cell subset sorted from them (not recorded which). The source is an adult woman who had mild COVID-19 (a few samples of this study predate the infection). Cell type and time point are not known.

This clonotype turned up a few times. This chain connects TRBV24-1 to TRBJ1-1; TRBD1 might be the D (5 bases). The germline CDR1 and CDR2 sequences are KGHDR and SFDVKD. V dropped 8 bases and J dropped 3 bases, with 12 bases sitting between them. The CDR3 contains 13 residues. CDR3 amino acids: CATMDIQHTEAFF. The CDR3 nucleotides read TGTGCCACCATGGACATCCAGCACACTGAAGCTTTCTTT.

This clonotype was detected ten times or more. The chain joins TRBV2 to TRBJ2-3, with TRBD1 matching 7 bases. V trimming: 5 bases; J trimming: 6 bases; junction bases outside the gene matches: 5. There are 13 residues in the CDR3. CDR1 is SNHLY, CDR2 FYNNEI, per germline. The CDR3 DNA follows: TGTGCCAGCAGTTTCACAGGGGCCGATACGCAGTATTTT. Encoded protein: CASSFTGADTQYF.

CDR3 DNA sequence: TGTGCCAGCAGCTTAAATGCCCAAGCCGAGCAGTACTTC. The encoded protein is CASSLNAQAEQYF. The gene calls are TRBV7-3 and TRBJ2-7; D is undetermined. V gave up 1 base and J gave up 6 bases, with 10 bases separating them. This CDR3 spans 13 amino acids. Germline lookup yields CDR1 SGHTA and CDR2 FQGTGA.

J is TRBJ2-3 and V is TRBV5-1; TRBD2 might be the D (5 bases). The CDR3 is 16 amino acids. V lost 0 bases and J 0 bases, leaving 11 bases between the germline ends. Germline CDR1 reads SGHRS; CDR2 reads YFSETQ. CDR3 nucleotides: TGCGCCAGCAGCTTGGGGACTTCCTATAGCACAGATACGCAGTATTTT. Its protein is CASSLGTSYSTDTQYF.

CDR3 protein: CASSLSGGTYSNQPQHF. The DNA of the CDR3 is TGTGCCAGCAGTCTCTCAGGGGGAACTTATAGCAATCAGCCCCAGCATTTT. The V and J genes are TRBV12-3 or TRBV12-4 and TRBJ1-5, with 7 positions matching TRBD1. Losses at the gene ends were 5 bases for V and 0 bases for J; bases not matched to a gene: 10. The CDR3 has 17 amino acids.

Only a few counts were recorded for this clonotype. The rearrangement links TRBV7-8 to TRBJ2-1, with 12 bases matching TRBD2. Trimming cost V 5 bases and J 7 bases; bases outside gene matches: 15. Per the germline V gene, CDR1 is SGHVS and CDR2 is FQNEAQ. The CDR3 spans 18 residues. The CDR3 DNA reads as TGTGCCAGCAGCCTCTTGTTACTAGCGGGAGGACAAAGGAATGAGCAGTTCTTC. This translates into CASSLLLLAGGQRNEQFF. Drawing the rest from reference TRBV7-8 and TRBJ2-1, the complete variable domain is GAGVSQSPRYKVAKRGQDVALRCDPISGHVSLFWYQQALGQGPEFLTYFQNEAQLDKSGLPSDRFFAERPEGSVSTLKIQRTQQEDSAVYLCASSLLLLAGGQRNEQFFGPGTRLTVL.

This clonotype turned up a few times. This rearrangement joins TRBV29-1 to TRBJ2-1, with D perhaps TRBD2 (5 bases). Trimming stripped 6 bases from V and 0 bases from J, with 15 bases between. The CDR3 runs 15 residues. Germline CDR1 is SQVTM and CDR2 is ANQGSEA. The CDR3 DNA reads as TGCAGCGTAGAGGGCGCCATCCTCTCCTACAATGAGCAGTTCTTC. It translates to CSVEGAILSYNEQFF.

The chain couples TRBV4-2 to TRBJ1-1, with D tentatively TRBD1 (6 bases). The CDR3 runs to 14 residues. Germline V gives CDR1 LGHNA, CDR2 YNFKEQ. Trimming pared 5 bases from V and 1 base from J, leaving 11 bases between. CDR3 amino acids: CASSTLDRNTEAFF. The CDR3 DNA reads TGTGCCAGCAGCACCCTGGACAGGAACACTGAAGCTTTCTTT.

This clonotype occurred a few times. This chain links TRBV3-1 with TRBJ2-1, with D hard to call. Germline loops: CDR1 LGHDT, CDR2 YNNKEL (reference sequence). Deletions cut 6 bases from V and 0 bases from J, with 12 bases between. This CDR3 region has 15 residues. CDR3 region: CASRPDIGSYNEQFF. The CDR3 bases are TGTGCCAGCAGACCTGATATAGGCTCCTACAATGAGCAGTTCTTC.

The DNA for the CDR3 is TGCAGTGCTAGGGCCGGCACAGGGTCGGGGAGGTACACCTTC. Its translation: CSARAGTGSGRYTF. The chain recombines TRBV20-1 with TRBJ1-2; possible D gene TRBD1, 6 bases. Germline V CDR1 and CDR2: DFQATT, SNEGSKA (reference sequence). The CDR3 contains 14 residues. V dropped 3 bases and J dropped 11 bases, with 22 bases sitting between them.

The CDR3, as DNA: TGCAGTGCTGGACTAGCGGGATTAAGGGTCTACAATGAGCAGTTCTTC. Residues: CSAGLAGLRVYNEQFF. The rearrangement uses TRBV20-1 and TRBJ2-1; TRBD2 agrees at 12 bases. The CDR3 consists of 16 residues. V was pared by 5 bases and J by 3 bases, with 8 bases of the junction left unmatched. Germline V lookup: CDR1 DFQATT, CDR2 SNEGSKA (reference sequence).

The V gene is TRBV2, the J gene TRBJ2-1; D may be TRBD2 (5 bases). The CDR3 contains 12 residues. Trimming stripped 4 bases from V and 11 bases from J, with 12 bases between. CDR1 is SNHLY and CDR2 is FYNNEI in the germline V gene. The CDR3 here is CASSVGRVKQFF. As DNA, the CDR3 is TGTGCCAGCAGTGTTGGGCGGGTGAAGCAGTTCTTC.

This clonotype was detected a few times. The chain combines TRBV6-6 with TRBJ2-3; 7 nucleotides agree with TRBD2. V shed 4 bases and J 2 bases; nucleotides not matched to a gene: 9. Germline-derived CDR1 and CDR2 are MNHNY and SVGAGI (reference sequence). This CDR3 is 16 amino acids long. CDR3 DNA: TGTGCCAGCAGTTCACAGGCAGCGGGGACCACAGATACGCAGTATTTT. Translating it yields CASSSQAAGTTDTQYF.

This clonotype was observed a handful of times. CDR3 sequence: CASPPSRSSYEQYF. CDR3 DNA sequence: TGTGCCAGCCCGCCGTCTAGAAGCTCCTACGAGCAGTACTTC. V gene TRBV2 combines with J gene TRBJ2-7, with unresolved D. The length of the CDR3 is 14 residues. Germline V gene data show CDR1 as SNHLY and CDR2 as FYNNEI. With 8 bases removed from V and 0 bases from J, the gap between germline ends came to 14 bases.

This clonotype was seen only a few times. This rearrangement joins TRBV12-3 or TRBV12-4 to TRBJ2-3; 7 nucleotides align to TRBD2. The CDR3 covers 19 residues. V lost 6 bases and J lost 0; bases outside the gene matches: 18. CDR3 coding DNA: TGTGCCAGCAGCCTCGGACGAGGCGGGGGTGCGACTAGCACAGATACGCAGTATTTT. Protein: CASSLGRGGGATSTDTQYF.

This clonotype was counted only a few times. The CDR3 coding sequence is TGTGCCAGCAGCGTAGGAGACAGGTCCTACGAGCAGTACTTC. It codes for CASSVGDRSYEQYF. V is TRBV9 and J is TRBJ2-7; possible D gene TRBD1, 6 bases. The length of the CDR3 is 14 residues. The germline V gene has CDR1 SGDLS and CDR2 YYNGEE. V was clipped by 0 bases and J by 1 base, with 8 bases between them.

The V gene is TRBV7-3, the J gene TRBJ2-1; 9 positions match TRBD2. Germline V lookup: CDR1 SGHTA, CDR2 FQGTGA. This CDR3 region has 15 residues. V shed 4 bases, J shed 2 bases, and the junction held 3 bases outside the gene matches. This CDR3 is CASSSTSGTYNEQFF. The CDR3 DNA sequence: TGTGCCAGCAGCTCGACTAGCGGAACCTACAATGAGCAGTTCTTC.

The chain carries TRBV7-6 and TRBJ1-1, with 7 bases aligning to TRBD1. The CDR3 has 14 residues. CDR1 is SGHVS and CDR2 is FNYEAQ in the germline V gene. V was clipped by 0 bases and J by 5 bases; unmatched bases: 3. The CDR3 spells CASSLAGGRTEAFF. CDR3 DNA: TGTGCCAGCAGCTTAGCAGGGGGCCGGACTGAAGCTTTCTTT.

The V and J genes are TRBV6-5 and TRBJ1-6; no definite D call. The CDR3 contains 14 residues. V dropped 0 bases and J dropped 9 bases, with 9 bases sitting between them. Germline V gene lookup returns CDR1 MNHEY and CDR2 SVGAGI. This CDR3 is CASSYSRVGSPLHF. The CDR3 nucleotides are TGTGCCAGCAGTTACTCTCGGGTCGGTTCACCCCTCCACTTT.

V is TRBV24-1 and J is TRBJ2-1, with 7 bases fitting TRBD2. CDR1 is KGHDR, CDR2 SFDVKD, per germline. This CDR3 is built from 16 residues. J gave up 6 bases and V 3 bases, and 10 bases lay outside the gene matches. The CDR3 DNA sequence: TGTGCCACCAGTGATCCGACTAGCCCCGCCGCCAATGAGCAGTTCTTC. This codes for CATSDPTSPAANEQFF.

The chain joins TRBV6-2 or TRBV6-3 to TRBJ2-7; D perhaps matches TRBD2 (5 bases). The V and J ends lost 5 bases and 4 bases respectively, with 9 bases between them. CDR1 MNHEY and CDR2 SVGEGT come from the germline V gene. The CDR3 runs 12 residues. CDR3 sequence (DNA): TGTGCCAGCAGTCGCGAGCGGTACGAGCAGTACTTC. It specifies CASSRERYEQYF.

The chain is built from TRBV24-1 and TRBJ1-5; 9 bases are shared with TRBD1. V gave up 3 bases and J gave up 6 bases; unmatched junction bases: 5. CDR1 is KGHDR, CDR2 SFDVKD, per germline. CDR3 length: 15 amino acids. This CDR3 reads CATSDTGGRFQPQHF. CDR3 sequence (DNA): TGTGCCACCAGTGATACAGGGGGCCGTTTTCAGCCCCAGCATTTT.

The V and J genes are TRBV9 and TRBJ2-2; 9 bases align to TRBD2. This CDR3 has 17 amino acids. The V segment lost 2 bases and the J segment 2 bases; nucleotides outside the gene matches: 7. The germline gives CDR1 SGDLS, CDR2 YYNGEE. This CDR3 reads CASSVVPGLANTGELFF. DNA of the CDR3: TGTGCCAGCAGCGTCGTCCCGGGACTAGCAAACACCGGGGAGCTGTTTTTT.

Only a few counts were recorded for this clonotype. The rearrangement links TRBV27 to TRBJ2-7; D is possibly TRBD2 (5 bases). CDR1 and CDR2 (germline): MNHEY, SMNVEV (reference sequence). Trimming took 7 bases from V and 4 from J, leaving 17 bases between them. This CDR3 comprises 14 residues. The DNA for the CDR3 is TGTGCCAGCACCCCGATGTTGGGAGCGTACGAGCAGTACTTC. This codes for CASTPMLGAYEQYF.

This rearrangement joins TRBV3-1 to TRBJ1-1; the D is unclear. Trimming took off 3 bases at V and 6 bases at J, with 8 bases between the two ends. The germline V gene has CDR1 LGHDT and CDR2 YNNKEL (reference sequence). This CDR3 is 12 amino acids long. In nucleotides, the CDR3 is TGTGCCAGCAGCCAGACCAGCGCTGAAGCTTTCTTT. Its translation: CASSQTSAEAFF.

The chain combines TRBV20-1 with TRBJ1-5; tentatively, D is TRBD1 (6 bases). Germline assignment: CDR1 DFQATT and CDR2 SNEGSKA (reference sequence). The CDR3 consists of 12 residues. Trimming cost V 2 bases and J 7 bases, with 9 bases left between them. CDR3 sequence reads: CSARRRGQPQHF. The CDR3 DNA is TGCAGTGCTAGAAGGAGGGGGCAGCCCCAGCATTTT.